This TCR beta chain was found in a study of T cell repertoires in cytomegalovirus infection. Study information: The public TCR beta signatures pointed to both CMV infection and matching HLA type.

This clonotype was seen a few times. Its specificity is not known. Losses at the gene ends were 6 bases for V and 4 bases for J; bases not matched to a gene: 11. Germline-derived CDR1 and CDR2 are ENHRY and SYGVKD. This CDR3 comprises 15 residues. General study results and limits: Cumulative public TCR beta family frequency identified CMV carriers with the relevant HLA. The study found HLA-C-restricted CMV-specific TCR beta clonotypes dominating the ex vivo response.

TCRdb reanalysed the reads using MiXCR and keeps one entry per CDR3 protein. The profile shows approximately 500,000 distinct CDR3 sequences, 15% to 20% of them singletons. Sequences were obtained from CD8+ T cells from PBMCs. This chain links TRBV10-3 with TRBJ1-2; 7 bases are a match to TRBD1. The clonotype was recovered from a human donor in good health (CMV status not recorded). Some clones in this sample may be carry-over from other donors' samples. This CDR3 reads CAIREGTATVYGYTF. As DNA, the CDR3 is TGTGCCATCAGAGAAGGGACAGCGACAGTCTATGGCTACACCTTC.